This T cell receptor (beta chain) originates from a study of Ad26.COV2.S vaccination and SARS-CoV-2 variants. Study results and limitations: It was reported that spike-specific CD8+ and CD4+ T cell responses were substantially broad after vaccination. Measurements of TCR breadth and depth may have given underestimates of the total T cell responses.

With respect to this clone: The target antigen is unknown.

The germline gives CDR1 SGDLS, CDR2 YYNGEE. The CDR3 runs 15 residues. The V gene lost 0 bases and the J gene lost 3 bases, with 9 bases spanning the gap. Assay: immunoSEQ multiplex PCR; the TCRdb copy retains only in-frame clones and omits some. Counted here are 150,000 to 200,000 clones, roughly nine tenths occurring once; the ten biggest clones make up around 6.1%. This clonotype was obtained from a human donor who had recovered from COVID-19. The sequencing used peripheral blood, collected after recovery from COVID-19. This rearrangement joins TRBV9 to TRBJ1-4; the D gene is possibly TRBD1 (5 bases). CDR3 sequence reads: CASSVDAGANEKLFF. In DNA form, the CDR3 reads TGTGCCAGCAGCGTAGACGCGGGGGCTAATGAAAAACTGTTTTTT.